Here is one T cell receptor (beta chain) with its context. Its target is unknown. This sample stems from a study of shared clonotypes between healthy human individuals. Study-wide results and caveats: Represented diversity (both genetic and exposure-history) was limited by the small number of donors. Sampling was confined to blood; repertoires within tissues likely differ.

Sorted-subset replicate PCR reactions were performed with about 200 ng DNA, corresponding to tens of thousands of T cell genomes. Profiled with immunoSEQ multiplex PCR; TCRdb holds only in-frame clones, not every one. The sample lists millions of clones; over 85% were seen once. The CDR3 extends over 21 amino acids. The V gene is TRBV21-1, the J gene TRBJ2-3; the DNA was not used to check the table's D call, TRBD2. TRBV21-1 is noted as a pseudogene. The origin of this receptor is a man aged 18-30 years in good health. The sequencing input was naive CD4+ T cells sorted from blood. The subset was: CD45RA+ positively selected. For the CDR3, the DNA is TGTGCCAGCAGCCCCAAGGCGCGTCAGGGTAGCGGGGGATACCCCCCAGATACGCAGTATTTT. Translation gives CASSPKARQGSGGYPPDTQYF.